Sequencing of this T cell receptor beta chain was carried out in a study of blood T cells in healthy people across ages. This CDR3 comprises 12 residues. Germline V gene data show CDR1 as SGHTA and CDR2 as FQGNSA. Trimming shortened V by 3 bases and J by 10 bases, and 10 bases separated the two germline ends. A J-beta primer mix and a sample-barcoded 5' primer were used in a second PCR of roughly 6 to 12 cycles. Each CDR3 protein gets one entry after TCRdb re-called the 5' RACE reads with MiXCR. The repertoire has approximately 1.5 million distinct CDR3 sequences, about 42% of them found once; the top ten carry more than 4%.

The material sequenced was blood. The TCR originated in a woman younger than 35 in good health. The rearrangement joins TRBV7-2 to TRBJ2-1; D is uncertain. The CDR3 DNA reads TGTGCCAGCAGCTTTTGGGCCGACGAGCAGTTCTTC. The encoded protein is CASSFWADEQFF.